Shown below are 32 T cell receptor beta chains from a single sample sequenced in a study of blood T cell repertoires in COVID-19. Only in-frame clones appear in the TCRdb table, and some are missing; sequencing was by immunoSEQ multiplex PCR. Of approximately 380,000 clones in the sample, 91% are singletons; the top ten hold 0.7% to 0.95%. Sequenced input: PBMCs or T cells enriched from blood (not recorded which). The receptors were gathered from a woman aged 40 to 50 who had been exposed to COVID-19.

The V and J genes are TRBV12-3 or TRBV12-4 and TRBJ2-3; tentative D call: TRBD2 (5 bases). The length of the CDR3 is 12 residues. V shed 5 bases and J shed 6 bases, with 9 bases lying between them. CDR3 in amino acids: CASSRTRDTQYF. The CDR3 DNA sequence: TGTGCCAGCAGTCGAACTAGGGATACGCAGTATTTT.

The rearrangement links TRBV24-1 to TRBJ2-5; 7 bases map to TRBD2. Germline V gene lookup returns CDR1 KGHDR and CDR2 SFDVKD. The V and J ends lost 3 bases and 3 bases, in that order; junction bases with no gene match: 6. The CDR3 is 15 residues long. CDR3 in amino acids: CATSDSLAEKETQYF. In nucleotides, the CDR3 is TGTGCCACCAGTGATAGTCTAGCGGAAAAAGAGACCCAGTACTTC.

The table lists this clone with a count of one. This sequence joins TRBV19 and TRBJ1-3, with D perhaps matching TRBD1 (6 bases). Between the trimmed V and J ends, which lost 9 bases and 7 bases, there was a span of 19 bases. From germline, CDR1 is LNHDA and CDR2 SQIVND (reference sequence). CDR3 length: 14 amino acids. The DNA for the CDR3 is TGTGCCAGCAAAGACAGGCGATGGTCCAACACCATATATTTT. Amino acid sequence: CASKDRRWSNTIYF.

CDR3 in amino acids: CASSPGGGLSNEQFF. The CDR3 bases are TGTGCCAGCAGCCCCGGGGGGGGACTCTCCAATGAGCAGTTCTTC. The V gene is TRBV7-3, the J gene TRBJ2-1; 8 bases line up with TRBD2. The CDR3 runs 15 residues. V lost 5 bases and J lost 6; bases outside the gene matches: 9. Germline V gives CDR1 SGHTA, CDR2 FQGTGA.

This chain joins TRBV12-3 or TRBV12-4 and TRBJ1-1, with D possibly being TRBD1 (5 bases). Trimming shortened V by 4 bases and J by 10 bases, and 13 bases separated the two germline ends. This CDR3 region has 12 residues. The CDR3 reads CASSSRAGVAFF. In DNA form, the CDR3 reads TGTGCCAGCAGTTCCCGAGCGGGGGTAGCTTTCTTT.

The rearrangement uses TRBV5-1 and TRBJ1-5, with 8 bases lining up with TRBD1. The germline V gene has CDR1 SGHRS and CDR2 YFSETQ. J was trimmed by 6 bases and V by 1 base; bases with no gene match: 6. This CDR3 has 15 amino acids. The chain's CDR3 is CASSLTDRVTQPQHF. CDR3 nucleotides: TGCGCCAGCAGCTTGACGGACAGGGTAACTCAGCCCCAGCATTTT.

The V gene is TRBV14, the J gene TRBJ1-5; no firm D call. The CDR3 runs to 16 residues. V lost 2 bases and J 3 bases, leaving 14 bases between the germline ends. Germline values: CDR1 SGHDN, CDR2 FVKESK. CDR3: CASSQPPGTSNQPQHF. The CDR3 nucleotides are TGTGCCAGCAGCCAACCTCCGGGAACGTCCAATCAGCCCCAGCATTTT.

The chain carries TRBV6-5 and TRBJ2-7; D gene uncertain. Germline CDR1 reads MNHEY; CDR2 reads SVGAGI. Trimming removed 6 bases at V and 4 bases at J, with 10 bases between. This CDR3 is 12 amino acids long. The CDR3, as DNA: TGTGCCAGCAGGGGCAGCTTATACGAGCAGTACTTC. Its translation is CASRGSLYEQYF.

V gene TRBV5-1 combines with J gene TRBJ1-3; TRBD1 aligns across 11 bases. With V trimmed by 3 bases and J by 4 bases, 9 bases remained unmatched. The CDR3 totals 17 residues. From germline, CDR1 is SGHRS and CDR2 YFSETQ. CDR3 in amino acids: CASSSSPGTGGGNTIYF. CDR3 coding DNA: TGCGCCAGCAGCTCAAGTCCCGGGACAGGGGGAGGAAACACCATATATTTT.

The chain has TRBV9 and TRBJ1-1, with 7 bases fitting TRBD1. Germline loops: CDR1 SGDLS, CDR2 YYNGEE. Unmatched junction bases numbered 6, after V lost 0 bases and J lost 1 base. The CDR3 extends over 16 amino acids. In nucleotides, the CDR3 is TGTGCCAGCAGCGTAGCTAAAAGGGGGCCGAACACTGAAGCTTTCTTT. Encoded protein: CASSVAKRGPNTEAFF.

The chain is built from TRBV5-6 and TRBJ1-1; the D is unclear. The CDR3 length is 13 residues. V lost 4 bases and J 4 bases, leaving 11 bases between the germline ends. Germline assignment: CDR1 SGHDT and CDR2 YYEEEE. The CDR3 nucleotides read TGTGCCAGCAGCCCCGGTAGAAGCACTGAAGCTTTCTTT. Translating it yields CASSPGRSTEAFF.

V is TRBV29-1 and J is TRBJ1-1; tentatively, D is TRBD1 (5 bases). This CDR3 has 15 amino acids. Germline V gives CDR1 SQVTM, CDR2 ANQGSEA. Trimming shortened V by 6 bases and J by 4 bases, and 21 bases separated the two germline ends. The CDR3 loop is CSVKHLGGSGTEAFF. The CDR3 bases are TGCAGCGTGAAACACTTGGGGGGGTCCGGCACTGAAGCTTTCTTT.

This chain uses TRBV2 with TRBJ1-2; 9 positions match TRBD1. The germline V gene encodes CDR1 SNHLY and CDR2 FYNNEI. The CDR3 totals 16 residues. The V segment lost 4 bases and the J segment 6 bases; nucleotides outside the gene matches: 12. The CDR3 region is CASSARPGQGRNGYTF. The CDR3 nucleotides read TGTGCCAGCAGTGCGCGACCGGGACAGGGACGCAATGGCTACACCTTC.

The chain has TRBV18 and TRBJ1-1, with unresolved D. Germline-derived CDR1 and CDR2 are KGHSH and LQKENI. The CDR3 is made up of 14 amino acids. V lost 4 bases, J lost 0 bases, and 9 bases lay in between. The CDR3 DNA is TGTGCCAGCTCACTCCAGGCTCTGAACACTGAAGCTTTCTTT. This encodes CASSLQALNTEAFF.

This chain uses TRBV27 with TRBJ1-2, with 8 bases fitting TRBD1. The CDR3 spans 13 residues. Germline lookup yields CDR1 MNHEY and CDR2 SMNVEV (reference sequence). With 5 bases clipped from V and 8 bases from J, the junction kept 7 bases outside the gene matches. The CDR3 spells CASSLGQGQGYTF. The CDR3, as DNA: TGTGCCAGCAGTCTAGGACAGGGCCAAGGCTACACCTTC.

The V and J genes are TRBV6-2 or TRBV6-3 and TRBJ1-4, with no clear D. This CDR3 is 15 amino acids long. Germline V gene sequence: CDR1 MNHEY, CDR2 SVGEGT. V lost 2 bases to trimming and J lost 5 bases, with 12 bases between them. CDR3 in DNA: TGTGCCAGCAGTTACACAAAAACAGCCAATGAAAAACTGTTTTTT. Translating gives CASSYTKTANEKLFF.

The chain links TRBV12-2 to TRBJ1-1; the table's D gene call, TRBD1, was not cross checked with the DNA. TRBV12-2 is given as a pseudogene. This CDR3 comprises 16 residues. CDR3 bases: TGTGCAAGTCGCTTACCCCCCACGACAGTTTGTTCTGAAGCTTTCTTT. Translated: CASRLPPTTVCSEAFF.

This chain joins TRBV19 and TRBJ1-1; TRBD1 matches 7 bases. The germline V gene encodes CDR1 LNHDA and CDR2 SQIVND (reference sequence). The V and J ends lost 3 bases and 0 bases, in that order; junction bases with no gene match: 10. This CDR3 has 17 amino acids. CDR3 sequence reads: CASSMLPTGIMNTEAFF. CDR3 in DNA: TGTGCCAGTAGTATGCTCCCGACAGGGATCATGAACACTGAAGCTTTCTTT. Full variable domain (rest looked up from reference TRBV19 and TRBJ1-1): DGGITQSPKYLFRKEGQNVTLSCEQNLNHDAMYWYRQDPGQGLRLIYYSQIVNDFQKGDIAEGYSVSREKKESFPLTVTSAQKNPTAFYLCASSMLPTGIMNTEAFFGQGTRLTVV.

The chain couples TRBV10-3 to TRBJ2-3, with TRBD2 as a possible D gene (5 bases). The CDR3 runs to 19 residues. V was cut by 4 bases and J by 4 bases, with 27 bases left in between. CDR1 is ENHRY, CDR2 SYGVKD, per germline. This CDR3 is CAISAGTGAATLHADTQYF. CDR3 nucleotides: TGTGCCATCAGTGCGGGCACCGGAGCGGCCACCTTACACGCAGATACGCAGTATTTT.

The rearrangement links TRBV9 to TRBJ2-7; TRBD2 matches at 11 bases. V dropped 0 bases and J dropped 2; count of bases not matched to a gene: 4. CDR3 size: 16 residues. CDR1 SGDLS and CDR2 YYNGEE come from the germline V gene. For the CDR3, the DNA is TGTGCCAGCAGCGTAGGGACTAGCGGGTCTCCCTACGAGCAGTACTTC. Its translation: CASSVGTSGSPYEQYF.

V gene TRBV7-2 combines with J gene TRBJ2-1; 9 bases are shared with TRBD2. This CDR3 comprises 14 residues. V lost 7 bases, J lost 4 bases, and 5 bases stayed unmatched. Germline CDR1 and CDR2: SGHTA and FQGNSA. The CDR3 DNA sequence: TGTGCCAGCATGAGTAGCGGGGGATACAATGAGCAGTTCTTC. It encodes CASMSSGGYNEQFF.

The chain links TRBV19 to TRBJ1-6; the match to TRBD1 covers 10 bases. In germline, CDR1 is LNHDA, CDR2 SQIVND (reference sequence). After removal of 4 bases from V and 7 bases from J, the junction contained 7 bases not matched to a gene. CDR3 length: 16 residues. The CDR3 sequence: CASSTKTGGRNSPLHF. The CDR3 coding sequence is TGTGCCAGTAGTACCAAGACAGGGGGCAGGAATTCACCCCTCCACTTT.

The chain links TRBV5-1 to TRBJ2-4, with D possibly being TRBD2 (6 bases). V was pared by 0 bases and J by 4 bases, with 14 bases between. The germline V gene has CDR1 SGHRS and CDR2 YFSETQ. The CDR3 extends over 16 amino acids. In DNA form, the CDR3 reads TGCGCCAGCAGCTTGGCCCTCGGGGGTCCGAAAAACATTCAGTACTTC. Its translation is CASSLALGGPKNIQYF.

The V call is TRBV18, the J call TRBJ1-2; D not certain. Germline values: CDR1 KGHSH, CDR2 LQKENI. The V end lost 0 bases, the J end lost 4 bases, and 9 bases lay between the germline ends. The CDR3 runs 14 residues. The CDR3 loop reads CASSPPPGSYGYTF. CDR3 sequence (DNA): TGTGCCAGCTCACCACCCCCAGGCTCCTATGGCTACACCTTC.

The CDR3 spells CASSQSTAYGYTF. CDR3 sequence (DNA): TGCGCCAGCAGTCAATCGACAGCCTATGGCTACACCTTC. This chain uses TRBV23-1 with TRBJ1-2; D possibly corresponds to TRBD1 (5 bases). TRBV23-1 belongs to the ORF category, with a function that is uncertain. The length of the CDR3 is 13 residues. Trimming left V 0 bases short and J 4 bases short, with 6 bases between.

The rearrangement links TRBV27 to TRBJ1-3; no definite D call. With 5 bases removed from V and 4 bases from J, the gap between germline ends came to 12 bases. Looked up from germline, CDR1 is MNHEY and CDR2 is SMNVEV (reference sequence). The length of the CDR3 is 14 residues. This CDR3 reads CASSASWPGNTIYF. CDR3 bases: TGTGCCAGCAGTGCCAGTTGGCCGGGAAACACCATATATTTT.

This sequence joins TRBV15 and TRBJ1-4, with 9 bases identical to TRBD1. The CDR3 is made up of 14 amino acids. Germline V CDR1 and CDR2: LNHNV, YYDKDF (reference sequence). Trimming cost V 5 bases and J 8 bases; bases outside gene matches: 6. The CDR3 sequence: CATSLGQGREKLFF. The CDR3 nucleotides read TGTGCCACCAGCCTGGGACAGGGTAGAGAAAAACTGTTTTTT.

The chain recombines TRBV30 with TRBJ2-3; TRBD2 matches 9 bases. With V trimmed by 0 bases and J by 0 bases, 7 bases remained unmatched. Germline assignment: CDR1 GTSNPN and CDR2 SVGIG (reference sequence). The CDR3 is 17 residues long. CDR3 coding DNA: TGTGCCTGGAGTGTCCAGCGGGGGGTGACTAGCACAGATACGCAGTATTTT. As protein: CAWSVQRGVTSTDTQYF.

The V gene is TRBV2, the J gene TRBJ1-2; 7 bases are shared with TRBD1. The junction had 13 bases not matched to a gene; V was cut back by 2 bases and J by 7 bases. Germline loops: CDR1 SNHLY, CDR2 FYNNEI. This CDR3 comprises 16 residues. In nucleotides, the CDR3 is TGTGCCAGCAGTGAAAGGGCGGGCAGGGGGGACGGTGGCTACACCTTC. This codes for CASSERAGRGDGGYTF.

The chain recombines TRBV18 with TRBJ1-3; D not resolved. From germline, CDR1 is KGHSH and CDR2 LQKENI. The CDR3 extends over 15 amino acids. Trimming shortened V by 0 bases and J by 0 bases, and 6 bases separated the two germline ends. The CDR3 coding sequence is TGTGCCAGCTCACCACCACAGAGCTCTGGAAACACCATATATTTT. Protein sequence: CASSPPQSSGNTIYF.

This chain uses TRBV3-1 (or the pseudogene TRBV3-2) with TRBJ1-2, with TRBD1 matching over 10 bases. The trim removed 3 bases at V and 8 bases at J, leaving 3 bases unmatched. The germline V gene encodes CDR1 LGHDT and CDR2 YNNKEL (reference sequence). The CDR3 loop spans 13 amino acids. CDR3 nucleotides: TGTGCCAGCAGCCACGGACAGGGGGTCGGCTACACCTTC. Protein product: CASSHGQGVGYTF.

The chain has TRBV3-1 (or the pseudogene TRBV3-2) and TRBJ1-1; 9 bases line up with TRBD1. The length of the CDR3 is 15 residues. In germline, CDR1 is LGHDT, CDR2 YNNKEL (reference sequence). Losses at the gene ends were 4 bases for V and 5 bases for J; bases not matched to a gene: 8. The CDR3 sequence is CASSRRTGGKTEAFF. The CDR3 bases are TGTGCCAGCAGCCGACGCACAGGGGGCAAGACTGAAGCTTTCTTT.